The 27 T cell receptor beta chains given below trace back to one sample, sequenced in a study of blood T cell repertoires in COVID-19. TCRdb's table, derived via immunoSEQ multiplex PCR, lists solely in-frame clones and lacks some. This sample yields about 190,000 clones, of which around 82% are seen a single time; less than 20% belongs to the top ten. Material for sequencing was PBMCs or T cells enriched from blood (not recorded which). These receptor sequences come from a woman aged 50 to 65 with acute COVID-19.

A few counts support this clone. The gene calls are TRBV3-1 (or the pseudogene TRBV3-2) and TRBJ1-1; D not resolved. The CDR3 covers 11 residues. V was trimmed by 0 bases and J by 8 bases, leaving 4 bases between them. Germline V gene data show CDR1 as LGHDT and CDR2 as YNNKEL (reference sequence). Here the CDR3 reads CASSQDSEAFF. In nucleotides, the CDR3 is TGTGCCAGCAGCCAAGATTCGGAAGCTTTCTTT.

The CDR3 is CASGYGGIGELFF. The CDR3 nucleotides read TGTGCCAGCGGTTACGGGGGAATCGGGGAGCTGTTTTTT. V gene TRBV12-3 or TRBV12-4 combines with J gene TRBJ2-2, with TRBD2 as a possible D gene (6 bases). CDR3 size: 13 residues. The V end lost 8 bases, the J end lost 7 bases, and 14 bases lay between the germline ends.

DNA for the CDR3: TGCAGCGGCGGGACAGCTAATGAAAAACTGTTTTTT. It yields the protein CSGGTANEKLFF. The V gene is TRBV29-1, the J gene TRBJ1-4; TRBD1 aligns across 7 bases. This CDR3 has 12 amino acids. Per germline, CDR1 SQVTM and CDR2 ANQGSEA. The J segment lost 3 bases and the V segment lost 7 bases, leaving 2 bases of the junction unmatched.

This clone was seen once. This rearrangement joins TRBV28 to TRBJ1-2; tentatively, D is TRBD1 (5 bases). Trimming shortened V by 6 bases and J by 6 bases, and 17 bases separated the two germline ends. The germline V gene encodes CDR1 MDHEN and CDR2 SYDVKM. This CDR3 spans 14 amino acids. This CDR3 reads CASSLGGTVNGYTF. As DNA, the CDR3 is TGTGCCAGCAGCCTCGGGGGGACGGTGAATGGCTACACCTTC.

The chain is built from TRBV6-5 and TRBJ1-2; perhaps TRBD1 as D (5 bases). V lost 10 bases and J lost 0, with 18 bases in between. Per the germline V gene, CDR1 is MNHEY and CDR2 is SVGAGI. The CDR3 sequence is 15 residues long. The DNA of the CDR3 is TGTGCCACCCTCAGGGCGGCACTCGCTAACTATGGCTACACCTTC. It yields the protein CATLRAALANYGYTF.

The chain carries TRBV27 and TRBJ2-2, with 8 positions matching TRBD1. The germline V gene has CDR1 MNHEY and CDR2 SMNVEV (reference sequence). CDR3 length equals 14 residues. The ends lost 7 bases at V and 4 bases at J; junction bases unmatched: 5. CDR3 amino acids: CASTDRGRTGELFF. CDR3 sequence (DNA): TGTGCCAGCACCGACAGGGGTCGCACCGGGGAGCTGTTTTTT.

This chain uses TRBV18 with TRBJ1-4, with TRBD1 matching over 7 bases. Germline V gene lookup returns CDR1 KGHSH and CDR2 LQKENI. Trimming at V came to 4 bases and at J to 13 bases, leaving 15 bases not matched to a gene. This CDR3 is built from 15 residues. The DNA for the CDR3 is TGTGCCAGCTCACTCGAGACAGGGAAGGCCTCGCGACTGTTTTTT. This encodes CASSLETGKASRLFF.

The chain joins TRBV6-5 to TRBJ2-2; 8 bases map to TRBD1. V trimming: 7 bases; J trimming: 7 bases; junction bases outside the gene matches: 8. CDR3 size: 14 residues. Germline assignment: CDR1 MNHEY and CDR2 SVGAGI. The CDR3 region has the DNA TGTGCCAGCACAATGGGACAGGTGGACGGGGAGCTGTTTTTT. It is translated as CASTMGQVDGELFF.

A note on this clone: One junction end disagrees with the germline gene, perhaps due to a read error. The rearrangement links TRBV15 to TRBJ1-4, with D perhaps matching TRBD1 (6 bases). The CDR3 totals 15 residues. Per germline, CDR1 LNHNV and CDR2 YYDKDF (reference sequence). The CDR3 coding sequence is TGTGCCACCGGCAGCATAACAGGGTCAAATGAAAAACTGTTTTTT. Its protein product is CATGSITGSNEKLFF.

The genes are TRBV18 and TRBJ1-5, with 7 nucleotides matching TRBD1. The junction had 0 bases not matched to a gene; V was cut back by 2 bases and J by 8 bases. Germline CDR1 is KGHSH and CDR2 is LQKENI. This CDR3 contains 12 residues. CDR3 DNA sequence: TGTGCCAGCTCACCAACAGGGGAGCCCCAGCATTTT. This sequence encodes CASSPTGEPQHF.

The CDR3 DNA sequence: TGTGCCAGTAGTAGGGACAGGGGGGATACGCAGTATTTT. Encoded protein: CASSRDRGDTQYF. The J gene is TRBJ2-3, the V gene TRBV19; the match to TRBD1 covers 11 bases. The germline CDR1 and CDR2 sequences are LNHDA and SQIVND (reference sequence). J lost 6 bases, V lost 4 bases, and 0 bases had no gene match. CDR3 size: 13 residues.

The chain recombines TRBV24-1 with TRBJ2-3; a possible D gene is TRBD1 (7 bases). The germline gives CDR1 KGHDR, CDR2 SFDVKD. Trimming took 5 bases from V and 2 from J, leaving 16 bases between them. The CDR3 has 16 amino acids. The chain's CDR3 is CATSAQGGQYTDTQYF. In DNA form, the CDR3 reads TGTGCCACCAGTGCTCAGGGGGGACAATACACAGATACGCAGTATTTT.

The DNA for the CDR3 is TGTGCCAGCAGCCAACGACAGGGGGAAGCTTTCTTT. This encodes CASSQRQGEAFF. This chain joins TRBV3-1 (or the pseudogene TRBV3-2) and TRBJ1-1; TRBD1 aligns across 8 bases. The CDR3 contains 12 residues. V shed 2 bases and J 8 bases; nucleotides not matched to a gene: 1. Per germline, CDR1 LGHDT and CDR2 YNNKEL (reference sequence).

In its sample, this clone was seen a few times. V is TRBV14 and J is TRBJ1-2; 7 bases map to TRBD1. V lost 4 bases to trimming and J lost 4 bases; unmatched junction nucleotides: 0. CDR1 and CDR2 from the germline V gene are SGHDN and FVKESK. This CDR3 contains 12 residues. CDR3 DNA: TGTGCCAGCAGCCGACAGGGCTATGGCTACACCTTC. This codes for CASSRQGYGYTF.

The chain's CDR3 is CASIDGTGVRNEQFF. CDR3 nucleotides: TGTGCCAGCATTGACGGGACAGGGGTCCGGAATGAGCAGTTCTTC. The V gene is TRBV5-8, the J gene TRBJ2-1, with TRBD1 matching over 10 bases. CDR3 length equals 15 residues. Trimming at V came to 6 bases and at J to 7 bases, leaving 10 bases not matched to a gene. The germline V gene has CDR1 SGHTS and CDR2 YDEGEE.

This chain's CDR3 is CASSPMSGQPQHF. The CDR3 DNA follows: TGTGCCAGCAGCCCGATGTCAGGTCAGCCCCAGCATTTT. The chain is built from TRBV11-2 and TRBJ1-5, with D hard to call. This CDR3 comprises 13 residues. Germline V gives CDR1 SGHAT, CDR2 FQNNGV. Between the trimmed V and J ends, which lost 5 bases and 6 bases, there was a span of 11 bases.

V gene TRBV7-2 combines with J gene TRBJ2-3; TRBD1 matches at 9 bases. CDR3 length: 15 amino acids. V trimming: 2 bases; J trimming: 5 bases; junction bases outside the gene matches: 5. Germline CDR1 is SGHTA and CDR2 is FQGNSA. The CDR3 DNA follows: TGTGCCAGCAGCTTAATGGACAGGGGTATAGATACGCAGTATTTT. Translating gives CASSLMDRGIDTQYF.

This chain connects TRBV6-5 to TRBJ2-2; no firm D call. CDR1 MNHEY and CDR2 SVGAGI come from the germline V gene. Trimming removed 2 bases from V and 1 base from J, with 2 bases in between. The CDR3 has 13 residues. The CDR3 here is CASSYQNTGELFF. The CDR3 nucleotides read TGTGCCAGCAGTTACCAGAACACCGGGGAGCTGTTTTTT.

The chain uses TRBV6-2 or TRBV6-3 and TRBJ1-1; D perhaps matches TRBD1 (5 bases). CDR3 length: 15 residues. V was cut by 5 bases and J by 0 bases, with 13 bases left in between. CDR1 and CDR2 from the germline V gene are MNHEY and SVGEGT. CDR3: CASSTQGGVNTEAFF. CDR3 DNA sequence: TGTGCCAGCAGTACCCAGGGAGGAGTGAACACTGAAGCTTTCTTT.

This chain connects TRBV2 to TRBJ2-3; D may be TRBD2 (6 bases). With 7 bases removed from V and 3 bases from J, the gap between germline ends came to 20 bases. This CDR3 has 16 residues. Germline-derived CDR1 and CDR2 are SNHLY and FYNNEI. CDR3 DNA sequence: TGTGCCAGCAACCTATGGGGGGACCTTGGTACAGATACGCAGTATTTT. This encodes CASNLWGDLGTDTQYF.

The chain carries TRBV14 and TRBJ1-2; D is uncertain. The CDR3 length is 15 residues. The V end was cut by 0 bases, the J end by 3 bases, with 11 bases between. Germline CDR1 SGHDN, CDR2 FVKESK. The CDR3 DNA sequence: TGTGCCAGCAGCCAAGATCCAGGCCACGACTATGGCTACACCTTC. This sequence encodes CASSQDPGHDYGYTF.

V gene TRBV3-1 (or the pseudogene TRBV3-2) combines with J gene TRBJ1-2; a weak D match, TRBD1 (6 bases). The CDR3 has 12 residues. V gave up 7 bases and J gave up 4 bases, with 10 bases separating them. Germline loops: CDR1 LGHDT, CDR2 YNNKEL (reference sequence). The CDR3 region is CASKDRLYGYTF. Written as DNA, the CDR3 is TGTGCCAGCAAGGACAGACTCTATGGCTACACCTTC.

The chain joins TRBV5-5 to TRBJ2-5, with 9 bases fitting TRBD2. CDR1 and CDR2 from the germline V gene are SGHKS and YYEKEE (reference sequence). There are 15 residues in the CDR3. With V trimmed by 1 base and J by 5 bases, 6 bases remained unmatched. The CDR3 here is CASSLLAGGLETQYF. As DNA, the CDR3 is TGTGCCAGCAGCTTGCTCGCGGGGGGGCTGGAGACCCAGTACTTC.

CDR3 loop: CATLLRGLSGYTF. The CDR3 nucleotides are TGTGCCACCCTTCTCCGGGGACTCTCCGGCTACACCTTC. This sequence joins TRBV7-9 and TRBJ1-2, with TRBD1 as a possible D gene (5 bases). Trimming left V 10 bases short and J 8 bases short, with 20 bases between. The germline V gene encodes CDR1 SEHNR and CDR2 FQNEAQ (reference sequence). The CDR3 is 13 residues long.

V and J are TRBV2 and TRBJ2-7; 7 bases are shared with TRBD1. The J segment lost 3 bases and the V segment lost 5 bases, leaving 1 base of the junction unmatched. The germline V gene encodes CDR1 SNHLY and CDR2 FYNNEI. The CDR3 consists of 12 residues. This CDR3 is CASSRQGYEQYV. The CDR3 DNA is TGTGCCAGCAGTCGACAGGGCTACGAGCAGTACGTC.

The CDR3 reads CASSRDGGSSPLHF. CDR3 in DNA: TGTGCCAGCAGCCGGGACGGGGGGAGTTCACCCCTCCACTTT. The chain couples TRBV2 to TRBJ1-6, with TRBD1 as a possible D gene (5 bases). This CDR3 has 14 residues. V was trimmed by 6 bases and J by 9 bases, leaving 15 bases between them. Germline V CDR1 and CDR2: SNHLY, FYNNEI.

The rearrangement links TRBV5-8 to TRBJ2-3; 9 bases agree with TRBD1. Germline CDR1 SGHTS, CDR2 YDEGEE. This CDR3 is built from 17 residues. The V gene end was trimmed by 1 base and the J gene end by 4 bases; junction bases not matched to a gene: 10. In DNA, the CDR3 is TGTGCCAGCAGCTTGTCCACCAACAGGGGGCTCGCAGATACGCAGTATTTT. Amino acid sequence: CASSLSTNRGLADTQYF.